This T cell receptor (beta chain) was sequenced in a study of control samples from healthy donors and cancer patients (dated by TCRdb to the early 2020s). Comments on this clone: The target of this receptor is not known. No base quality values were provided; no much bigger clone lies one nucleotide off.

Sequences LNHNV (CDR1) and YYDKDF (CDR2) are obtained from the germline V gene (reference sequence). A distance of 17 bases separates the germline ends of V and J, which lose 5 bases and 6 bases respectively. The cysteine opens and the phenylalanine closes a CDR3 of 16 amino acids. The read is trimmed to its CDR3 DNA, 48 bases read in frame from base 1. Library preparation employed the immunoSEQ multiplex PCR assay. In TCRdb, the immuneACCESS table is reduced to in-frame sequences with V and J assigned. These tables do not hold every clone; where another copy was compared, an unresolved V gene accounts for under half, and the others remain unexplained. The sample records roughly 100,000 clones, roughly 89% of which are singletons. The ten top clones hold approximately 3% of the sample.

Recombination linked TRBV15 to TRBJ1-6, with a weak D call of TRBD1 (5 bases match). The sequence was collected from a human donor in good health. The donor label of this sample is uncertain. Sequenced sample: blood. The CDR3 region reads CATSDKRGRGNSPLHF. The DNA reads TGTGCCACCAGCGATAAACGGGGGAGGGGTAATTCACCCCTCCACTTT.